The clone carrying this T cell receptor beta chain was recorded only once. What it binds is unknown. The CDR3 is made up of 15 amino acids. Germline lookup yields CDR1 SGHTA and CDR2 FQGTGA. The V end was cut by 0 bases, the J end by 3 bases, with 8 bases between. These data are taken from a study of T cell responses to AZD1222 COVID-19 vaccine. Study findings and constraints: Baseline serostatus was positive in only a handful of AZD1222 recipients.

Sequenced by immunoSEQ multiplex PCR; TCRdb stores in-frame clones only, minus some. This repertoire shows 100,000 to 150,000 clones, just over 90% found once; its top ten account for under 1.2%. The chain has TRBV7-3 and TRBJ2-2, with D perhaps assigned TRBD1 or TRBD2 (5 bases each). This sequence originates from an adult who received the AZD1222 COVID-19 vaccine. The source material was peripheral blood, sampled 28 days after the second AZD1222 dose. Here the CDR3 DNA reads TGTGCCAGCAGCTTAACATTGGGGGACACCGGGGAGCTGTTTTTT. Amino acid sequence: CASSLTLGDTGELFF.